The source of this T cell receptor beta chain is a study of neurological immune-mediated disorders. The study, taken as a whole, reports: None of the CDR3 amino acid sequences in expanded clones turned up in more than one subject, which points to private repertoires in all groups.

The sorted-subset TCR libraries were prepared using about 1 million CD4+ or CD8+ T cells as the starting material. The cDNA was generated through 5'RACE incorporating 10-nucleotide random UMIs. TCRdb passed the 5' RACE reads through MiXCR, listing each CDR3 protein once. The table shows tens of thousands of distinct CDR3 sequences, with approximately 5.4% occurring only once. The CDR3 consists of 15 residues. Deletions cut 5 bases from V and 3 bases from J, with 11 bases between. In this sample, this clonotype turned up many times. What it binds is unknown. The chain combines TRBV12-3 or TRBV12-4 with TRBJ1-6, with D tentatively TRBD1 (6 bases). The material sequenced was CD4+ T cells from blood. The TCR comes from a woman aged 45-65 years in good health. For the CDR3, the DNA is TGTGCCAGCAGTCCACAGGGTATCTATAATTCACCCCTCCACTTT. Encoded protein: CASSPQGIYNSPLHF.